Each of the 27 T cell receptor beta chains below was sequenced from the same sample in a study of blood T cells in healthy people across ages. Primers used in a second PCR of about 6 to 11 cycles were a sample-barcoded 5' primer and a J-beta primer mix. TCRdb reprocessed the 5' RACE reads via MiXCR and lists one record per CDR3 protein. The sample lists around 670,000 distinct CDR3 sequences, approximately 30% occurring once. What was sequenced was blood. These receptors were obtained from a woman of 80 years or more in good health.

V and J are TRBV9 and TRBJ1-3; D is perhaps TRBD1 (5 bases). Germline V lookup: CDR1 SGDLS, CDR2 YYNGEE. With 3 bases removed from V and 2 bases from J, the gap between germline ends came to 18 bases. CDR3 length: 17 residues. The CDR3 DNA sequence: TGTGCCAGCAGCGCCCGCCGGCAGGGATCTACTGGAAACACCATATATTTT. Its protein product is CASSARRQGSTGNTIYF.

Details on this clonotype: A much larger clone is a single base away; this may be a read error. The V call is TRBV12-3 or TRBV12-4, the J call TRBJ2-1, with TRBD2 matching 7 bases. Unmatched junction bases numbered 10, after V lost 6 bases and J lost 8 bases. The CDR3 is made up of 14 amino acids. CDR3 loop: CASRKGGSFDEQFF. In DNA form, the CDR3 reads TGTGCCAGCAGGAAAGGCGGGAGTTTCGATGAGCAGTTCTTC.

This clonotype occurred many times. The rearrangement links TRBV4-2 to TRBJ2-3, with D perhaps being TRBD1 or TRBD2 (5 bases each). V was pared by 0 bases and J by 2 bases, with 9 bases between. Germline CDR1 LGHNA, CDR2 YNFKEQ. CDR3 length: 15 residues. Here the CDR3 DNA reads TGTGCCAGCAGCCAAGAGCCGGGACCCACAGATACGCAGTATTTT. Protein product: CASSQEPGPTDTQYF.

This clonotype was found once. This rearrangement joins TRBV6-6 to TRBJ1-3, with D tentatively TRBD1 (5 bases). In germline, CDR1 is MNHNY, CDR2 SVGAGI (reference sequence). Trimming cost V 2 bases and J 0 bases, with 8 bases left between them. The CDR3 covers 15 residues. CDR3 nucleotides: TGTGCCAGCAGTTACGCGACAGCCTCTGGAAACACCATATATTTT. Its translation is CASSYATASGNTIYF.

This clonotype was seen a single time. This may arise from a read error, as a much more abundant clone is one base away. The chain links TRBV20-1 to TRBJ1-5, with D unclear. The CDR3 extends over 14 amino acids. V was cut by 3 bases and J by 0 bases, with 9 bases left in between. From germline, CDR1 is DFQATT and CDR2 SNEGSKA (reference sequence). CDR3 region: CSASSSNSNQPQHF. The CDR3 DNA reads as TGCAGTGCTAGTTCGAGTAATAGCAATCAGCCCCAGCATTTT.

This clonotype came up many times. This sequence joins TRBV9 and TRBJ2-1; possibly TRBD1 for D (6 bases). CDR1 SGDLS and CDR2 YYNGEE come from the germline V gene. Trimming took off 1 base at V and 9 bases at J, with 14 bases between the two ends. The CDR3 consists of 14 residues. The CDR3 bases are TGTGCCAGCAGCGTACCGGCAGGGGAAGGTGAGCAGTTCTTC. Translation: CASSVPAGEGEQFF.

This clonotype was counted a single time. Compared with germline, one end of the junction differs, possibly owing to a read error. The CDR3 sequence is CSARKGHTGAFF. The CDR3 DNA reads as TGCAGTGCTAGAAAGGGGCACACTGGAGCTTTCTTT. V and J are TRBV20-1 and TRBJ1-1, with a possible D match to TRBD1 (5 bases). Germline V gene data show CDR1 as DFQATT and CDR2 as SNEGSKA (reference sequence). CDR3 length equals 12 residues.

This clonotype has a count of ten or more. The chain links TRBV7-2 to TRBJ1-2; D is unclear. The CDR3 is 16 amino acids. Germline V gives CDR1 SGHTA, CDR2 FQGNSA. V was trimmed by 5 bases and J by 4 bases, leaving 20 bases between them. The CDR3 DNA follows: TGTGCCAGCAGCCACCCTATGACATTCTCTGGCTATGGCTACACCTTC. It specifies CASSHPMTFSGYGYTF.

Remarks on this clonotype: One junction end does not reproduce the germline sequence, and a read error may be involved. V gene TRBV11-2 combines with J gene TRBJ2-5; a possible D gene is TRBD1 (6 bases). This CDR3 contains 12 residues. Germline V gives CDR1 SGHAT, CDR2 FQNNGV. The CDR3 DNA reads TGTACCAGCAGCTTAGATATAAGGGGGCAGTACTTC. Its protein is CTSSLDIRGQYF.

This chain uses TRBV7-3 with TRBJ1-2; a weak D match, TRBD1 (5 bases). The CDR3 sequence is 14 residues long. Germline CDR1 reads SGHTA; CDR2 reads FQGTGA. Trimming pared 2 bases from V and 8 bases from J, leaving 15 bases between. The CDR3 DNA sequence: TGTGCCAGCAGCTTATCCGGGACGCTGGAAGGCTACACCTTC. As protein: CASSLSGTLEGYTF. Looking up the rest from reference TRBV7-3 and TRBJ1-2 gives the full variable domain: GAGVSQTPSNKVTEKGKYVELRCDPISGHTALYWYRQSLGQGPEFLIYFQGTGAADDSGLPNDRFFAVRPEGSVSTLKIQRTERGDSAVYLCASSLSGTLEGYTFGSGTRLTVV.

This clonotype was recorded at least ten times. This chain links TRBV20-1 with TRBJ2-3, with TRBD2 matching 10 bases. CDR1 and CDR2 from the germline V gene are DFQATT and SNEGSKA (reference sequence). The CDR3 has 16 residues. The V and J ends lost 6 bases and 0 bases, in that order; junction bases with no gene match: 9. CDR3 nucleotide sequence: TGCAGTGCGGACCTTCGACTAGCGGGTAGCACAGATACGCAGTATTTT. This sequence encodes CSADLRLAGSTDTQYF.

This clonotype was seen many times. The rearrangement uses TRBV20-1 and TRBJ2-7, with 11 positions matching TRBD2. Per germline, CDR1 DFQATT and CDR2 SNEGSKA (reference sequence). The CDR3 extends over 14 amino acids. Trimming took 6 bases from V and 0 from J; bases not matched to a gene: 4. Here the CDR3 DNA reads TGCAGTGCGGTGACTAGCGGGGCCTCCTACGAGCAGTACTTC. This sequence encodes CSAVTSGASYEQYF.

This clonotype occurred a few times. This rearrangement joins TRBV20-1 to TRBJ2-1; D gene unclear. The ends were cut back, 5 bases at V and 2 bases at J, with 10 bases in the middle. The V gene's germline CDR1 is DFQATT and CDR2 SNEGSKA (reference sequence). The CDR3 is made up of 13 amino acids. The CDR3 sequence is CSAPEDPYNEQFF. The CDR3 coding sequence is TGCAGTGCTCCCGAGGACCCCTACAATGAGCAGTTCTTC.

Many counts were recorded for this clonotype. The CDR3 spells CASSRVGGSYEQYF. In DNA, the CDR3 is TGTGCCAGCAGTCGAGTCGGGGGCTCGTACGAGCAGTACTTC. The genes are TRBV7-2 and TRBJ2-7; perhaps D is TRBD1 or TRBD2 (6 bases each). V lost 6 bases, J lost 4 bases, and 16 bases lay in between. There are 14 residues in the CDR3. CDR1 is SGHTA and CDR2 is FQGNSA in the germline V gene.

The J gene is TRBJ2-7, the V gene TRBV7-3; D unresolved. Matching the DNA end better, TRBJ2-5 makes the J call doubtful. In germline, CDR1 is SGHTA, CDR2 FQGTGA. CDR3 length equals 13 residues. CDR3 protein: CASSLTNAETQYF. The CDR3 coding sequence is TGTGCCAGCAGCTTAACCAATGCAGAGACCCAGTACTTC.

This rearrangement joins TRBV12-3 or TRBV12-4 to TRBJ2-5, with no clear D. The closer fit of TRBJ2-7 to the DNA end suggests the J call may be wrong. The CDR3 contains 13 residues. The CDR3 region is CASSRVRSYEQYF. The CDR3 coding sequence is TGTGCCAGCAGCAGAGTGAGATCCTACGAGCAGTACTTC.

To note about this clonotype: A single base separates this from a much larger clone, so it may be a read error. This rearrangement joins TRBV6-6 to TRBJ2-7; D call uncertain. The V end was cut by 5 bases, the J end by 2 bases, with 16 bases between. CDR3 size: 15 residues. Looked up from germline, CDR1 is MNHNY and CDR2 is SVGAGI (reference sequence). As DNA, the CDR3 is TGTGCCAGCAGTACCTGCAAGGATACTGCCTACGAGCAGTACTTC. This encodes CASSTCKDTAYEQYF.

This sequence joins TRBV10-3 and TRBJ2-7, with a tentative D call TRBD1 (6 bases). From germline, CDR1 is ENHRY and CDR2 SYGVKD. Trimming took 10 bases from V and 2 from J, leaving 24 bases between them. CDR3 length: 16 residues. As DNA, the CDR3 is TGTGCCACAGGGGCAGGGGCCCAGAATAGAGCCTACGAGCAGTACTTC. It encodes CATGAGAQNRAYEQYF.

As concerns this clonotype: Its ends do not fully match the called genes, so a read error is possible. The V and J genes are TRBV5-5 and TRBJ2-7, with 11 bases that match TRBD1. Germline values: CDR1 SGHKS, CDR2 YYEKEE (reference sequence). There are 13 residues in the CDR3. Here the CDR3 DNA reads TGTGCCTGCAGCTTGTCTGGACAGGGGGCCCAGTACTTC. Translating gives CACSLSGQGAQYF. The whole variable domain, filled in from reference TRBV5-5 and TRBJ2-7, reads DAGVTQSPTHLIKTRGQQVTLRCSPISGHKSVSWYQQVLGQGPQFIFQYYEKEERGRGNFPDRFSARQFPNYSSELNVNALLLGDSALYLCACSLSGQGAQYFGPGTRLTVT.

This clonotype has at least ten counts. The chain recombines TRBV7-2 with TRBJ2-3; 7 nucleotides agree with TRBD1. This CDR3 comprises 15 residues. The V segment lost 8 bases and the J segment 5 bases; nucleotides outside the gene matches: 13. CDR1 is SGHTA, CDR2 FQGNSA, per germline. The CDR3 sequence: CASSRGQMGGDTQYF. DNA of the CDR3: TGTGCCAGCTCTCGGGGACAGATGGGTGGAGATACGCAGTATTTT.

This clonotype has ten or more counts. The gene calls are TRBV2 and TRBJ1-2, with D uncertain. Germline V CDR1 and CDR2: SNHLY, FYNNEI. V was trimmed by 0 bases and J by 5 bases, leaving 10 bases between them. The CDR3 extends over 14 amino acids. CDR3 DNA sequence: TGTGCCAGCAGTGAAGCGGGAGGGCTTTATGGCTACACCTTC. Amino acid sequence: CASSEAGGLYGYTF.

The CDR3 loop is CASSVGQQVYEQYF. CDR3 bases: TGTGCCAGCAGCGTCGGACAGCAAGTTTACGAGCAGTACTTC. This chain connects TRBV9 to TRBJ2-7, with D perhaps TRBD1 (6 bases). The V end lost 2 bases, the J end lost 4 bases, and 13 bases lay between the germline ends. Germline V gene lookup returns CDR1 SGDLS and CDR2 YYNGEE. The CDR3 runs 14 residues.

For this clonotype: The germline gene is not matched at one end of the junction; a read error may be the cause. The rearrangement links TRBV24-1 to TRBJ2-5, with 8 bases matching TRBD1. Germline V gene lookup returns CDR1 KGHDR and CDR2 SFDVKD. This CDR3 contains 18 residues. Here the CDR3 DNA reads TGTGCCACCAGTGATACTTCAGGGGGCCCTGGGTCCCAAGCGACCCAGTACTTC. It translates to CATSDTSGGPGSQATQYF.

The chain employs TRBV10-3 and TRBJ1-2, with 7 bases identical to TRBD1. V trimming: 0 bases; J trimming: 6 bases; junction bases outside the gene matches: 4. The germline gives CDR1 ENHRY, CDR2 SYGVKD. The CDR3 has 14 amino acids. Here the CDR3 DNA reads TGTGCCATCAGTGAGTCGTCGACAGGGAATGGCTACACCTTC. Its translation: CAISESSTGNGYTF.

This clonotype showed up many times. The chain is built from TRBV7-9 and TRBJ2-7, with TRBD2 as a possible D gene (5 bases). This CDR3 is 15 amino acids long. Germline V gives CDR1 SEHNR, CDR2 FQNEAQ (reference sequence). Trimming stripped 5 bases from V and 2 bases from J, with 16 bases between. Written as DNA, the CDR3 is TGTGCCAGCAGCCGATTTGCCCGGGGTCCCTACGAGCAGTACTTC. Encoded protein: CASSRFARGPYEQYF.

This clonotype was found a few times. V is TRBV7-9 and J is TRBJ1-4; D is unclear. Germline CDR1 is SEHNR and CDR2 is FQNEAQ (reference sequence). With 1 base removed from V and 7 bases from J, the gap between germline ends came to 10 bases. This CDR3 is 14 amino acids long. DNA of the CDR3: TGTGCCAGCAGCTTAGGAGGGATAGGTGAAAAACTGTTTTTT. It is translated as CASSLGGIGEKLFF.

Many counts were recorded for this clonotype. The chain recombines TRBV12-3 or TRBV12-4 with TRBJ2-5; tentatively, D is TRBD1 or TRBD2 (5 bases each). V was pared by 6 bases and J by 3 bases, with 11 bases between. The CDR3 has 13 amino acids. The CDR3 reads CASRWDGEETQYF. CDR3 coding DNA: TGTGCCAGCAGGTGGGACGGAGAAGAGACCCAGTACTTC.